Presented here are 22 T cell receptor beta chains from one specimen sequenced in a study of blood T cells in healthy people across ages. A second PCR, run for roughly 7 to 11 cycles, used a sample-barcoded 5' primer plus a J-beta primer mix. MiXCR, applied by TCRdb to the 5' RACE reads, yields one record per CDR3 protein. Of over 950,000 distinct CDR3 sequences in the sample, 35% to 40% were seen once. The sequencing input was blood. The receptor source for this set is a man in his late teens or twenties in good health.

This sequence joins TRBV7-6 and TRBJ2-6; D remains ambiguous. Trimming took off 3 bases at V and 4 bases at J, with 13 bases between the two ends. This CDR3 spans 16 amino acids. Looked up from germline, CDR1 is SGHVS and CDR2 is FNYEAQ. The CDR3 nucleotides read TGTGCCAGCAGCTTTGCTCCCCAAGGCGGGGCCAACGTCCTGACTTTC. It codes for CASSFAPQGGANVLTF.

About this clonotype itself: A much more abundant neighbour one base away suggests this may be a read error. The chain joins TRBV29-1 to TRBJ2-3, with 7 bases matching TRBD2. CDR1 is SQVTM, CDR2 ANQGSEA, per germline. The CDR3 loop spans 14 amino acids. For the CDR3, the DNA is TGCGGCGAGACTCCGGGACTACACACAGATACGCAGTATTTT. This gives the protein CGETPGLHTDTQYF.

This chain connects TRBV5-1 to TRBJ2-7; either TRBD1 or TRBD2 may supply D (5 bases each). Germline assignment: CDR1 SGHRS and CDR2 YFSETQ. V lost 0 bases, J lost 9 bases, and 16 bases lay in between. This CDR3 is built from 14 residues. For the CDR3, the DNA is TGCGCCAGCAGCTTGGGGGGGACCAAAGCTCCGCAGTACTTC. It specifies CASSLGGTKAPQYF.

The chain recombines TRBV7-9 with TRBJ1-1; D possibly corresponds to TRBD1 (5 bases). V lost 1 base to trimming and J lost 4 bases, with 13 bases between them. The CDR3 is made up of 15 amino acids. Per the germline V gene, CDR1 is SEHNR and CDR2 is FQNEAQ (reference sequence). CDR3 nucleotide sequence: TGTGCCAGCAGCTTAGTAATCCCCGGGGGCACTGAAGCTTTCTTT. It specifies CASSLVIPGGTEAFF.

The chain uses TRBV28 and TRBJ1-1; unclear D gene. The V and J ends lost 2 bases and 5 bases respectively, with 6 bases between them. CDR1 and CDR2 from the germline V gene are MDHEN and SYDVKM. The CDR3 is made up of 12 amino acids. Written as DNA, the CDR3 is TGTGCCAGCAGTTTAATTGAGACTGAAGCTTTCTTT. Its protein is CASSLIETEAFF. Variable domain in full (rest from reference TRBV28 and TRBJ1-1): DVKVTQSSRYLVKRTGEKVFLECVQDMDHENMFWYRQDPGLGLRLIYFSYDVKMKEKGDIPEGYSVSREKKERFSLILESASTNQTSMYLCASSLIETEAFFGQGTRLTVV.

This clonotype was counted ten times or more. V is TRBV20-1 and J is TRBJ2-7; tentatively, D is TRBD2 (5 bases). The CDR3 totals 13 residues. CDR1 and CDR2 from the germline V gene are DFQATT and SNEGSKA (reference sequence). Between the trimmed V and J ends, which lost 2 bases and 3 bases, there was a span of 11 bases. The CDR3 sequence is CSARPSGNYEQYF. The CDR3 DNA reads TGCAGTGCTAGACCAAGCGGAAACTACGAGCAGTACTTC.

The chain recombines TRBV2 with TRBJ1-6; D uncertain. Between the trimmed V and J ends, which lost 6 bases and 12 bases, there was a span of 15 bases. The CDR3 extends over 13 amino acids. Germline values: CDR1 SNHLY, CDR2 FYNNEI. The CDR3 protein is CASRAAIGQPLHF. The CDR3 DNA is TGTGCCAGCAGGGCTGCTATTGGCCAACCCCTCCACTTT.

The CDR3, as DNA: TGTGCCAGCAGTTCGGGACTGAACATTCAGTACTTC. This gives the protein CASSSGLNIQYF. The chain links TRBV6-2 or TRBV6-3 to TRBJ2-7; D may be TRBD2 (6 bases). The J call may be incorrect, as the DNA end agrees better with TRBJ2-4. Germline V CDR1 and CDR2: MNHEY, SVGEGT. The CDR3 runs 12 residues.

With regard to this clonotype: A read error may be the cause here, since a much bigger clone is one base away. V is TRBV7-2 and J is TRBJ1-1; perhaps TRBD1 as D (6 bases). The CDR3 has 14 residues. Trimming shortened V by 2 bases and J by 4 bases, and 11 bases separated the two germline ends. CDR1 is SGHTA, CDR2 FQGNSA, per germline. In DNA, the CDR3 is TGTGCCAGCAGCTTAACAGGGCAGGGCACTGAAGCTTTCTTT. Amino acids: CASSLTGQGTEAFF.

The V call is TRBV4-1, the J call TRBJ2-2; 12 nucleotides align to TRBD2. The CDR3 spans 16 residues. With 8 bases clipped from V and 4 bases from J, the junction kept 8 bases outside the gene matches. CDR1 and CDR2 from the germline V gene are MGHRA and YSYEKL. The CDR3 nucleotides read TGCGCCAGCGGACAACTAGCGGGGGGCCTCACCGGGGAGCTGTTTTTT. Translation: CASGQLAGGLTGELFF.

The J gene is TRBJ2-7, the V gene TRBV6-6; tentative D call: TRBD2 (5 bases). The CDR3 consists of 15 residues. Trimming pared 0 bases from V and 3 bases from J, leaving 12 bases between. Germline V gene sequence: CDR1 MNHNY, CDR2 SVGAGI (reference sequence). This CDR3 is CASSYSPGLNYEQYF. CDR3 nucleotide sequence: TGTGCCAGCAGTTACTCGCCCGGACTTAACTACGAGCAGTACTTC.

This clonotype was counted many times. The chain combines TRBV20-1 with TRBJ1-6; weak D call: TRBD1 (6 bases). The V end was cut by 4 bases, the J end by 5 bases, with 15 bases between. CDR3 length equals 15 residues. Per the germline V gene, CDR1 is DFQATT and CDR2 is SNEGSKA (reference sequence). CDR3 DNA: TGCAGTGCTACGCAGGGGAAAGGAGATAATTCACCCCTCCACTTT. Its translation is CSATQGKGDNSPLHF.

The V and J genes are TRBV12-3 or TRBV12-4 and TRBJ1-1; D is perhaps TRBD1 (5 bases). With 6 bases removed from V and 0 bases from J, the gap between germline ends came to 11 bases. The CDR3 runs 14 residues. The CDR3 loop is CASRWDGLNTEAFF. CDR3 DNA sequence: TGTGCCAGCAGATGGGACGGATTGAACACTGAAGCTTTCTTT.

This clonotype was counted at least ten times. The CDR3 region is CASSLVGRGQGKHNEQFF. In nucleotides, the CDR3 is TGTGCCAGCAGCTTAGTCGGACGGGGACAGGGGAAGCACAATGAGCAGTTCTTC. This chain connects TRBV7-9 to TRBJ2-1; TRBD1 matches at 10 bases. Looked up from germline, CDR1 is SEHNR and CDR2 is FQNEAQ (reference sequence). Trimming took 1 base from V and 5 from J; bases not matched to a gene: 11. The CDR3 totals 18 residues.

In this sample, this clonotype turned up a few times. The genes are TRBV30 and TRBJ2-3; D uncertain. Trimming stripped 2 bases from V and 6 bases from J, with 9 bases between. The CDR3 is 12 amino acids. Looked up from germline, CDR1 is GTSNPN and CDR2 is SVGIG (reference sequence). The CDR3 bases are TGTGCCTGGAGTTCATCCTCGGATACGCAGTATTTT. This sequence encodes CAWSSSSDTQYF.

The V gene is TRBV7-9, the J gene TRBJ1-5; D remains ambiguous. The CDR3 is made up of 16 amino acids. CDR1 is SEHNR and CDR2 is FQNEAQ in the germline V gene (reference sequence). The V end lost 5 bases, the J end lost 6 bases, and 20 bases lay between the germline ends. CDR3 bases: TGTGCCAGCAGCACCGATGCTAGGGAAGAGGGTCAGCCCCAGCATTTT. It codes for CASSTDAREEGQPQHF.

This sequence joins TRBV6-5 and TRBJ2-3; 7 bases map to TRBD2. Germline lookup yields CDR1 MNHEY and CDR2 SVGAGI. The length of the CDR3 is 15 residues. V dropped 4 bases and J dropped 0; count of bases not matched to a gene: 4. Here the CDR3 reads CASSSLADSTDTQYF. The CDR3 region has the DNA TGTGCCAGCAGTTCGCTAGCGGATAGCACAGATACGCAGTATTTT.

This clonotype was detected many times. The V call is TRBV11-2, the J call TRBJ2-1; tentative D call: TRBD1 (7 bases). Germline V gene sequence: CDR1 SGHAT, CDR2 FQNNGV. Trimming removed 4 bases from V and 5 bases from J, with 12 bases in between. The CDR3 runs 14 residues. CDR3 nucleotide sequence: TGTGCCAGCAGCTATCAGGGGGGCAACAATGAGCAGTTCTTC. It is translated as CASSYQGGNNEQFF.

This sequence joins TRBV15 and TRBJ2-3; D uncertain. CDR1 LNHNV and CDR2 YYDKDF come from the germline V gene (reference sequence). This CDR3 spans 14 amino acids. V gave up 1 base and J gave up 6 bases, with 11 bases separating them. In nucleotides, the CDR3 is TGTGCCACCAGCAGAGGGGGTGGTCTGGATACGCAGTATTTT. Residues: CATSRGGGLDTQYF. Based on the CDR3 plus reference TRBV15 and TRBJ2-3, the full variable domain is DAMVIQNPRYQVTQFGKPVTLSCSQTLNHNVMYWYQQKSSQAPKLLFHYYDKDFNNEADTPDNFQSRRPNTSFCFLDIRSPGLGDTAMYLCATSRGGGLDTQYFGPGTRLTVL.

The rearrangement joins TRBV18 to TRBJ1-4, with D unclear. Trimming pared 3 bases from V and 4 bases from J, leaving 12 bases between. Germline V gives CDR1 KGHSH, CDR2 LQKENI. This CDR3 comprises 15 residues. The DNA for the CDR3 is TGTGCCAGCTCACCTACCTTACAGAATAATGAAAAACTGTTTTTT. This encodes CASSPTLQNNEKLFF.

This rearrangement joins TRBV27 to TRBJ1-6; 9 nucleotides match TRBD1. The CDR3 has 16 residues. Germline CDR1 and CDR2: MNHEY and SMNVEV (reference sequence). V lost 3 bases, J lost 8 bases, and 8 bases stayed unmatched. The CDR3 protein is CASSFGTGYIDSPLHF. The CDR3 DNA reads as TGTGCCAGCAGTTTCGGGACAGGGTATATAGATTCACCCCTCCACTTT.

The chain links TRBV20-1 to TRBJ1-2; D call uncertain. CDR3 length: 15 residues. Trimming cost V 0 bases and J 0 bases, with 11 bases left between them. Germline assignment: CDR1 DFQATT and CDR2 SNEGSKA (reference sequence). The CDR3 spells CSARDGGRANYGYTF. The CDR3 region has the DNA TGCAGTGCTAGAGACGGAGGGCGCGCTAACTATGGCTACACCTTC.